Below, 21 T cell receptor beta chains from the same sample are listed, as sequenced in a study of blood T cell repertoires in COVID-19. Sequencing was performed with immunoSEQ multiplex PCR; in TCRdb, only in-frame clones are kept and a portion is missing. The profile shows a few hundred thousand clones, approximately 80% of them singletons. Sequencing used peripheral blood. The source of these receptors is a woman older than 75 with COVID-19, enrolled during active disease.

The chain couples TRBV6-5 to TRBJ1-4; the D is unclear. Deletions cut 9 bases from V and 7 bases from J, with 21 bases between. The CDR3 loop spans 15 amino acids. From germline, CDR1 is MNHEY and CDR2 SVGAGI. The chain's CDR3 is CASNREPSRGEKLFF. DNA for the CDR3: TGTGCCAGTAACCGGGAACCTTCGCGCGGTGAAAAACTGTTTTTT.

The gene calls are TRBV27 and TRBJ1-2; tentative D call: TRBD1 (6 bases). The germline CDR1 and CDR2 sequences are MNHEY and SMNVEV (reference sequence). V lost 7 bases and J 5 bases, leaving 14 bases between the germline ends. The CDR3 totals 13 residues. CDR3 residues: CASTDGTGYGYTF. The CDR3 DNA reads TGTGCCAGCACCGACGGTACAGGGTATGGCTACACCTTC.

This rearrangement joins TRBV7-9 to TRBJ1-2; TRBD1 matches at 7 bases. The CDR3 totals 17 residues. The germline gives CDR1 SEHNR, CDR2 FQNEAQ (reference sequence). The J segment lost 8 bases and the V segment lost 7 bases, leaving 22 bases of the junction unmatched. The CDR3 here is CASTHFDLQGLLVGYTF. CDR3 DNA sequence: TGTGCCAGCACCCATTTCGACTTACAGGGGCTGCTGGTAGGCTACACCTTC.

The chain joins TRBV11-1 to TRBJ1-1; D not resolved. Germline V CDR1 and CDR2: SGHAT, FQDESV (reference sequence). V shed 3 bases and J shed 0 bases, with 5 bases lying between them. This CDR3 contains 13 residues. Here the CDR3 reads CASSLRVNTEAFF. The CDR3 nucleotides are TGTGCCAGCAGCTTGAGGGTGAACACTGAAGCTTTCTTT.

This chain joins TRBV30 and TRBJ2-7; maybe TRBD1 (6 bases). The V and J ends lost 2 bases and 5 bases respectively, with 16 bases between them. The germline gives CDR1 GTSNPN, CDR2 SVGIG (reference sequence). This CDR3 has 14 residues. CDR3 coding DNA: TGTGCCTGGAGTTCCGGACAGCGGACCCACGAGCAGTACTTC. This translates into CAWSSGQRTHEQYF.

The genes are TRBV7-2 and TRBJ2-1, with 9 bases that match TRBD2. Germline assignment: CDR1 SGHTA and CDR2 FQGNSA. The CDR3 extends over 14 amino acids. V gave up 2 bases and J gave up 15 bases; unmatched junction bases: 11. The CDR3 coding sequence is TGTGCCAGCAGCTTAAAAGGGGCTAGCGGGGTACTGTTCTTC. Translating gives CASSLKGASGVLFF.

J is TRBJ2-3 and V is TRBV3-1 (or the pseudogene TRBV3-2); 11 bases are a match to TRBD2. V was pared by 0 bases and J by 2 bases, with 4 bases of the junction left unmatched. Germline assignment: CDR1 LGHDT and CDR2 YNNKEL (reference sequence). CDR3 length: 17 residues. The CDR3 region has the DNA TGTGCCAGCAGCCAAGAACTAGCGGGGGCCGCCACAGATACGCAGTATTTT. This encodes CASSQELAGAATDTQYF.

The chain recombines TRBV28 with TRBJ1-2, with TRBD1 as a possible D gene (6 bases). The CDR3 extends over 14 amino acids. The V end lost 4 bases, the J end lost 6 bases, and 15 bases lay between the germline ends. Germline CDR1 and CDR2: MDHEN and SYDVKM. The CDR3 reads CASSSQTGLNGYTF. The DNA of the CDR3 is TGTGCCAGCAGTTCCCAGACAGGCCTTAATGGCTACACCTTC.

The chain is built from TRBV10-3 and TRBJ2-7, with 8 bases fitting TRBD2. Losses at the gene ends were 8 bases for V and 6 bases for J; bases not matched to a gene: 15. The germline V gene has CDR1 ENHRY and CDR2 SYGVKD. This CDR3 comprises 15 residues. The CDR3 DNA is TGTGCCATCTCTCCTCGGGAGGGTGGAGTGGGCGAGCAGTACGTC. It yields the protein CAISPREGGVGEQYV.

The genes are TRBV7-2 and TRBJ1-5; TRBD1 matches 8 bases. This CDR3 is built from 18 residues. V gave up 3 bases and J gave up 2 bases; unmatched junction bases: 12. Germline assignment: CDR1 SGHTA and CDR2 FQGNSA. CDR3 residues: CASSLGRGLGMGNQPQHF. CDR3 nucleotides: TGTGCCAGCAGCTTGGGCAGGGGGCTGGGGATGGGCAATCAGCCCCAGCATTTT. Supplemented by reference TRBV7-2 and TRBJ1-5, the full variable domain reads GAGVSQSPSNKVTEKGKDVELRCDPISGHTALYWYRQSLGQGLEFLIYFQGNSAPDKSGLPSDRFSAERTGGSVSTLTIQRTQQEDSAVYLCASSLGRGLGMGNQPQHFGDGTRLSIL.

In this sample, this clone turned up once. This chain uses TRBV19 with TRBJ2-5; 7 positions agree with TRBD1. Germline CDR1 LNHDA, CDR2 SQIVND (reference sequence). Trimming took 4 bases from V and 2 from J; bases not matched to a gene: 7. The CDR3 consists of 15 residues. CDR3 in amino acids: CASSKGQTMQETQYF. The CDR3 DNA sequence: TGTGCCAGTAGTAAGGGACAGACTATGCAAGAGACCCAGTACTTC.

V usage is TRBV3-1 (or the pseudogene TRBV3-2) and J usage is TRBJ1-2, with TRBD1 matching 7 bases. Germline loops: CDR1 LGHDT, CDR2 YNNKEL (reference sequence). J gave up 6 bases and V 0 bases, and 10 bases lay outside the gene matches. The CDR3 length is 16 residues. DNA for the CDR3: TGTGCCAGCAGCCAAGACGACAGGGTTAAGCTGAATGGCTACACCTTC. Translation: CASSQDDRVKLNGYTF.

The V and J genes are TRBV27 and TRBJ2-5, with D maybe TRBD2 (6 bases). Germline V gene lookup returns CDR1 MNHEY and CDR2 SMNVEV (reference sequence). With 3 bases removed from V and 2 bases from J, the gap between germline ends came to 13 bases. This CDR3 comprises 15 residues. CDR3: CASSFSGLTQETQYF. DNA for the CDR3: TGTGCCAGCAGTTTTTCGGGACTTACACAAGAGACCCAGTACTTC.

V usage is TRBV6-5 and J usage is TRBJ2-5, with 8 nucleotides matching TRBD2. This CDR3 is built from 14 residues. Unmatched junction bases numbered 5, after V lost 6 bases and J lost 2 bases. The V gene's germline CDR1 is MNHEY and CDR2 SVGAGI. CDR3 protein: CASRISGGQETQYF. DNA for the CDR3: TGTGCCAGCAGAATAAGCGGGGGACAAGAGACCCAGTACTTC.

The V and J genes are TRBV10-3 and TRBJ1-1, with D unresolved. CDR1 ENHRY and CDR2 SYGVKD come from the germline V gene. Trimming took off 6 bases at V and 4 bases at J, with 9 bases between the two ends. The CDR3 sequence is 12 residues long. The DNA for the CDR3 is TGTGCCATCAGAGAGGGAGGCACTGAAGCTTTCTTT. It yields the protein CAIREGGTEAFF.

The chain employs TRBV7-6 and TRBJ2-5, with 11 bases that match TRBD1. This CDR3 has 18 amino acids. Germline assignment: CDR1 SGHVS and CDR2 FNYEAQ. V lost 5 bases and J lost 4; bases outside the gene matches: 15. CDR3 in amino acids: CASSKGTGGRVRSETQYF. The CDR3 region has the DNA TGTGCCAGCAGCAAGGGGACAGGGGGTCGCGTACGGTCAGAGACCCAGTACTTC.

The chain is built from TRBV29-1 and TRBJ2-5; 7 nucleotides line up with TRBD2. V dropped 6 bases and J dropped 2; count of bases not matched to a gene: 3. This CDR3 has 12 residues. Germline-derived CDR1 and CDR2 are SQVTM and ANQGSEA. The CDR3 sequence: CSVGGIQETQYF. The CDR3 nucleotides are TGCAGCGTCGGGGGGATACAAGAGACCCAGTACTTC.

This clone was found a few times. CDR3 loop: CASTHPQGSTEAFF. CDR3 sequence (DNA): TGTGCCAGCACCCACCCCCAGGGTAGCACTGAAGCTTTCTTT. The rearrangement uses TRBV6-5 and TRBJ1-1; maybe TRBD1 (5 bases). Germline loops: CDR1 MNHEY, CDR2 SVGAGI. The CDR3 totals 14 residues. Deletions cut 7 bases from V and 4 bases from J, with 16 bases between.

The gene calls are TRBV5-6 and TRBJ1-1; TRBD1 might be the D (5 bases). This CDR3 region has 15 residues. Trimming took off 4 bases at V and 0 bases at J, with 13 bases between the two ends. Germline V lookup: CDR1 SGHDT, CDR2 YYEEEE. CDR3 residues: CASSLYRLMNTEAFF. The CDR3 coding sequence is TGTGCCAGCAGCCTTTACAGGTTAATGAACACTGAAGCTTTCTTT.

V and J are TRBV18 and TRBJ1-5; D is unresolved. The CDR3 loop spans 16 amino acids. The germline V and J ends were trimmed by 0 bases and 4 bases, with 13 bases remaining between them. Per the germline V gene, CDR1 is KGHSH and CDR2 is LQKENI. The chain's CDR3 is CASSPPSAGRNQPQHF. For the CDR3, the DNA is TGTGCCAGCTCACCACCCTCGGCAGGCCGAAATCAGCCCCAGCATTTT.

V gene TRBV3-1 (or the pseudogene TRBV3-2) combines with J gene TRBJ1-4; maybe TRBD1 (6 bases). V shed 4 bases and J shed 4 bases, with 10 bases lying between them. Germline V gene data show CDR1 as LGHDT and CDR2 as YNNKEL (reference sequence). The CDR3 has 14 amino acids. CDR3 loop: CASSLGQLNEKLFF. CDR3 DNA: TGTGCCAGCAGCCTCGGACAGCTTAATGAAAAACTGTTTTTT.